The 31 T cell receptor beta chains below were found in one sample sequenced in a study of CD8 T cells in ankylosing spondylitis. Whole-study findings and limits: A TCR beta motif of fewer than 10 highly homologous variants seemed to mark ankylosing spondylitis blood.

A single record per CDR3 protein comes from TCRdb applying MiXCR to the 5' RACE reads. The sample contains some 700,000 distinct CDR3 sequences, 15% to 20% of which appear only once. Their target antigens are unknown. Sequencing input: blood, either unsorted or a sorted T cell fraction (not recorded which). These TCRs come from a male donor with ankylosing spondylitis.

At least ten counts were recorded for this clonotype. The rearrangement uses TRBV12-3 or TRBV12-4 and TRBJ2-1; D unresolved. Trimming cost V 10 bases and J 9 bases, with 13 bases left between them. CDR3 length: 11 residues. The CDR3: CATSRRGEQFF. The CDR3 DNA reads TGTGCCACCTCCCGGAGAGGTGAGCAGTTCTTC.

This clonotype was seen a handful of times. The chain joins TRBV12-3 or TRBV12-4 to TRBJ1-1; tentative D call: TRBD1 (6 bases). CDR3 length: 13 amino acids. Trimming pared 3 bases from V and 5 bases from J, leaving 10 bases between. The CDR3 sequence is CASSFGGPTEAFF. The DNA for the CDR3 is TGTGCCAGCAGTTTTGGGGGCCCGACTGAAGCTTTCTTT.

The chain carries TRBV5-1 and TRBJ2-1, with D perhaps matching TRBD1 (5 bases). Germline loops: CDR1 SGHRS, CDR2 YFSETQ. This CDR3 has 17 amino acids. V lost 4 bases, J lost 0 bases, and 17 bases lay in between. CDR3 residues: CASSRYQGDSSYNEQFF. The CDR3 DNA reads TGCGCCAGCAGCCGGTACCAAGGAGACAGCTCCTACAATGAGCAGTTCTTC.

J is TRBJ2-3 and V is TRBV29-1; weak D call: TRBD2 (6 bases). The CDR3 loop spans 15 amino acids. CDR1 and CDR2 (germline): SQVTM, ANQGSEA. The V gene lost 0 bases and the J gene lost 6 bases, with 16 bases spanning the gap. CDR3 region: CSVEEPNGEADTQYF. CDR3 in DNA: TGCAGCGTTGAAGAGCCAAATGGGGAGGCGGATACGCAGTATTTT.

This clonotype has just a few counts. The chain has TRBV11-1 and TRBJ2-7; 8 positions agree with TRBD2. The germline V gene has CDR1 SGHAT and CDR2 FQDESV (reference sequence). The CDR3 consists of 19 residues. With 5 bases clipped from V and 4 bases from J, the junction kept 22 bases outside the gene matches. The CDR3 reads CASSPLNSVLAGAAYEQYF. The CDR3, as DNA: TGTGCCAGCAGCCCCCTCAATTCTGTTCTAGCGGGCGCCGCTTACGAGCAGTACTTC. The full variable domain, with the rest looked up from reference TRBV11-1 and TRBJ2-7, is EAEVAQSPRYKITEKSQAVAFWCDPISGHATLYWYRQILGQGPELLVQFQDESVVDDSQLPKDRFSAERLKGVDSTLKIQPAELGDSAMYLCASSPLNSVLAGAAYEQYFGPGTRLTVT.

The rearrangement uses TRBV6-1 and TRBJ1-3; possibly TRBD1 for D (5 bases). This CDR3 has 15 residues. The V and J ends lost 5 bases and 2 bases respectively, with 13 bases between them. Per the germline V gene, CDR1 is MNHNS and CDR2 is SASEGT. The CDR3 DNA is TGTGCCAGCAGTCCCCCGGGGGGTGCTGGAAACACCATATATTTT. It codes for CASSPPGGAGNTIYF.

This chain links TRBV20-1 with TRBJ2-3; no clear D gene. The CDR3 loop spans 15 amino acids. Per germline, CDR1 DFQATT and CDR2 SNEGSKA (reference sequence). V gave up 3 bases and J gave up 2 bases, with 15 bases separating them. The CDR3 spells CSASSAVHPTDTQYF. The CDR3 region has the DNA TGCAGTGCTAGTTCGGCAGTCCACCCCACAGATACGCAGTATTTT.

The chain links TRBV12-3 or TRBV12-4 to TRBJ2-1, with TRBD1 matching over 11 bases. This CDR3 spans 14 amino acids. The trim removed 6 bases at V and 4 bases at J, leaving 2 bases unmatched. As DNA, the CDR3 is TGTGCCAGCAGGGGGACAGGGGGGTACAATGAGCAGTTCTTC. This translates into CASRGTGGYNEQFF.

V gene TRBV4-3 combines with J gene TRBJ2-3, with unresolved D. This CDR3 is 14 amino acids long. Trimming stripped 0 bases from V and 7 bases from J, with 11 bases between. Germline V lookup: CDR1 LGHNA, CDR2 YSLEER. The CDR3 DNA is TGCGCCAGCAGCCAAGATTCCTATCGGCATACGCAGTATTTT. Translation: CASSQDSYRHTQYF.

V and J are TRBV20-1 and TRBJ2-2, with D possibly being TRBD2 (6 bases). V lost 6 bases, J lost 2 bases, and 10 bases lay in between. This CDR3 has 13 residues. Germline V CDR1 and CDR2: DFQATT, SNEGSKA (reference sequence). The CDR3, as DNA: TGCAGTGCCTGGGACTTTAACACCGGGGAGCTGTTTTTT. Translation gives CSAWDFNTGELFF.

The genes are TRBV4-2 and TRBJ1-2; 8 bases agree with TRBD1. The CDR3 sequence is 16 residues long. Germline V lookup: CDR1 LGHNA, CDR2 YNFKEQ. J lost 6 bases, V lost 6 bases, and 15 bases had no gene match. The CDR3 bases are TGTGCCAGCAGTGACATGATTGGACAGGGCCTGGATGGCTACACCTTC. This translates into CASSDMIGQGLDGYTF.

The chain combines TRBV29-1 with TRBJ2-1; TRBD1 matches at 8 bases. The CDR3 length is 13 residues. CDR1 is SQVTM and CDR2 is ANQGSEA in the germline V gene. Trimming cost V 3 bases and J 10 bases; bases outside gene matches: 8. CDR3 DNA sequence: TGCAGCGTTGATGGTCAGGGGGCTGGGGAGCAGTTCTTC. Protein product: CSVDGQGAGEQFF.

The V gene is TRBV20-1, the J gene TRBJ2-3, with D possibly being TRBD1 or TRBD2 (6 bases each). Trimming removed 6 bases at V and 2 bases at J, with 9 bases between. The CDR3 extends over 12 amino acids. The germline gives CDR1 DFQATT, CDR2 SNEGSKA (reference sequence). The CDR3 loop reads CSAGGFTDTQYF. DNA for the CDR3: TGCAGTGCGGGGGGCTTCACAGATACGCAGTATTTT.

The sample holds a few counts of this clonotype. The chain carries TRBV29-1 and TRBJ2-7, with D maybe TRBD2 (6 bases). V was shortened by 7 bases and J by 0 bases, with 13 bases between the two germline ends. From germline, CDR1 is SQVTM and CDR2 ANQGSEA. The CDR3 length is 13 residues. In DNA, the CDR3 is TGCAGCGCAATGGGGAGGAGCTCCTACGAGCAGTACTTC. As protein: CSAMGRSSYEQYF.

V and J are TRBV7-3 and TRBJ2-1; D tentatively fits TRBD1 or TRBD2 (5 bases each). The CDR3 consists of 14 residues. The V gene's germline CDR1 is SGHTA and CDR2 FQGTGA. Between the trimmed V and J ends, which lost 1 base and 5 bases, there was a span of 9 bases. The CDR3 is CASSLMGENNEQFF. The CDR3 DNA reads as TGTGCCAGCAGCTTAATGGGGGAAAACAATGAGCAGTTCTTC.

J is TRBJ1-1 and V is TRBV20-1; D remains ambiguous. V shed 6 bases and J shed 5 bases, with 19 bases lying between them. Germline CDR1 and CDR2: DFQATT and SNEGSKA (reference sequence). The CDR3 is 14 residues long. The CDR3 sequence: CSAGPGEVGTEAFF. CDR3 nucleotides: TGCAGTGCCGGTCCCGGGGAGGTGGGGACTGAAGCTTTCTTT.

J is TRBJ2-1 and V is TRBV7-3; tentative D call: TRBD1 (5 bases). Trimming removed 5 bases at V and 5 bases at J, with 10 bases between. Germline CDR1 is SGHTA and CDR2 is FQGTGA. This CDR3 comprises 13 residues. CDR3 coding DNA: TGTGCCAGCAGCCTCCAGACAGACAATGAGCAGTTCTTC. It encodes CASSLQTDNEQFF.

This chain uses TRBV5-1 with TRBJ1-5; D gene ambiguous. V lost 4 bases, J lost 0 bases, and 14 bases lay in between. Per germline, CDR1 SGHRS and CDR2 YFSETQ. The CDR3 sequence is 16 residues long. CDR3 nucleotide sequence: TGCGCCAGCAGCCTGACCCGACGGTATAGCAATCAGCCCCAGCATTTT. It specifies CASSLTRRYSNQPQHF.

The chain has TRBV7-9 and TRBJ1-5, with D uncertain. Germline V CDR1 and CDR2: SEHNR, FQNEAQ (reference sequence). This CDR3 is 13 amino acids long. V was trimmed by 5 bases and J by 4 bases, leaving 9 bases between them. This chain's CDR3 is CASSRNINQPQHF. In DNA, the CDR3 is TGTGCCAGCAGCCGGAACATTAATCAGCCCCAGCATTTT.

This clonotype was observed once. The chain is built from TRBV5-1 and TRBJ2-3; D uncertain. Trimming pared 4 bases from V and 11 bases from J, leaving 17 bases between. Looked up from germline, CDR1 is SGHRS and CDR2 is YFSETQ. The CDR3 spans 13 residues. CDR3 nucleotide sequence: TGCGCCAGCAGCATCGTGTCGGAGTTAAGGCAGTATTTT. It encodes CASSIVSELRQYF.

This clonotype came up a few times. DNA for the CDR3: TGTGCCAGCAGCCCGGGACAGGGGATACGAGAGCAGTACTTC. Protein sequence: CASSPGQGIREQYF. The chain employs TRBV5-6 and TRBJ2-7; 10 bases agree with TRBD1. This CDR3 contains 14 residues. The germline V gene has CDR1 SGHDT and CDR2 YYEEEE. After removal of 4 bases from V and 7 bases from J, the junction contained 8 bases not matched to a gene. The full variable domain, with the rest looked up from reference TRBV5-6 and TRBJ2-7, is DAGVTQSPTHLIKTRGQQVTLRCSPKSGHDTVSWYQQALGQGPQFIFQYYEEEERQRGNFPDRFSGHQFPNYSSELNVNALLLGDSALYLCASSPGQGIREQYFGPGTRLTVT.

The rearrangement joins TRBV7-6 to TRBJ2-1, with a weak D call TRBD2 (5 bases). The CDR3 loop spans 17 amino acids. V lost 2 bases to trimming and J lost 0 bases, with 14 bases between them. Per germline, CDR1 SGHVS and CDR2 FNYEAQ. CDR3 sequence: CASSLRAGMTSYNEQFF. CDR3 nucleotides: TGTGCCAGCAGCTTAAGGGCCGGGATGACCTCCTACAATGAGCAGTTCTTC.

The chain carries TRBV6-1 and TRBJ2-3; D perhaps matches TRBD2 (5 bases). Germline CDR1 and CDR2: MNHNS and SASEGT. This CDR3 is built from 13 residues. Trimming cost V 7 bases and J 5 bases, with 13 bases left between them. The CDR3 region is CASTTPAGDTQYF. The CDR3 DNA is TGTGCCAGCACGACTCCGGCGGGAGATACGCAGTATTTT.

The chain couples TRBV7-3 to TRBJ2-7, with a tentative D call TRBD1 (6 bases). This CDR3 comprises 13 residues. The germline CDR1 and CDR2 sequences are SGHTA and FQGTGA. Trimming took off 5 bases at V and 6 bases at J, with 14 bases between the two ends. CDR3 sequence: CASSPSTGLEQYF. CDR3 coding DNA: TGTGCCAGCAGCCCATCGACAGGTCTCGAGCAGTACTTC.

V and J are TRBV4-1 and TRBJ1-2; possible D gene TRBD1, 5 bases. Germline V CDR1 and CDR2: MGHRA, YSYEKL. Trimming removed 0 bases from V and 2 bases from J, with 13 bases in between. The CDR3 has 16 amino acids. The CDR3 DNA is TGCGCCAGCAGCCAAGATCAAGTTGGGGGGAACTATGGCTACACCTTC. This encodes CASSQDQVGGNYGYTF.

The chain joins TRBV12-3 or TRBV12-4 to TRBJ2-5; 11 bases map to TRBD2. The CDR3 has 14 residues. The ends lost 6 bases at V and 7 bases at J; junction bases unmatched: 7. The CDR3 region has the DNA TGTGCCAGCAGAAAGGGACTAGCGGTGGGGACCCAGTACTTC. Protein: CASRKGLAVGTQYF.

The chain is built from TRBV12-3 or TRBV12-4 and TRBJ2-7; D gene ambiguous. The ends were cut back, 5 bases at V and 3 bases at J, with 8 bases in the middle. The CDR3 contains 12 residues. CDR3: CASSPSNYEQYF. The CDR3 DNA is TGTGCCAGCAGTCCCTCGAACTACGAGCAGTACTTC.

The chain carries TRBV5-1 and TRBJ2-1, with 13 bases aligning to TRBD2. The ends lost 4 bases at V and 4 bases at J; junction bases unmatched: 5. Looked up from germline, CDR1 is SGHRS and CDR2 is YFSETQ. This CDR3 has 16 amino acids. CDR3 protein: CASSTTSGGRYNEQFF. In DNA, the CDR3 is TGCGCCAGCAGCACGACTAGCGGGGGGCGGTACAATGAGCAGTTCTTC. The full variable domain, with the rest looked up from reference TRBV5-1 and TRBJ2-1, is KAGVTQTPRYLIKTRGQQVTLSCSPISGHRSVSWYQQTPGQGLQFLFEYFSETQRNKGNFPGRFSGRQFSNSRSEMNVSTLELGDSALYLCASSTTSGGRYNEQFFGPGTRLTVL.

This clonotype was seen only a few times. The genes are TRBV29-1 and TRBJ2-2, with D unresolved. Between the trimmed V and J ends, which lost 4 bases and 2 bases, there was a span of 11 bases. CDR3 length: 14 residues. Germline V gene lookup returns CDR1 SQVTM and CDR2 ANQGSEA. The CDR3 bases are TGCAGCGTTGTTATCTCCCCTAACACCGGGGAGCTGTTTTTT. Translating gives CSVVISPNTGELFF.

This clonotype was detected many times. The chain joins TRBV12-3 or TRBV12-4 to TRBJ2-1; 7 bases line up with TRBD2. Trimming took 4 bases from V and 2 from J; bases not matched to a gene: 2. This CDR3 comprises 14 residues. The CDR3 coding sequence is TGTGCCAGCAGTTACGGGGGGACCTACAATGAGCAGTTCTTC. Translating gives CASSYGGTYNEQFF.

This clonotype was counted a few times. This chain connects TRBV10-2 to TRBJ1-5; D ambiguous. The CDR3 covers 14 residues. The V gene lost 0 bases and the J gene lost 6 bases, with 9 bases spanning the gap. Looked up from germline, CDR1 is WSHSY and CDR2 is SAAADI. CDR3 in DNA: TGCGCCAGCAGTGAGTCCGTGGATCTTCAGCCCCAGCATTTT. As protein: CASSESVDLQPQHF.